This entry concerns a single TCR beta chain. Multiple sclerosis controls were treatment-naive patients with stable or active relapsing-remitting disease. The CD8+ and CD4+ T cells were isolated magnetically using a negative isolation approach, whereas the TEMRA cells were enriched by FACS. The data were obtained in a study of CD8 T cells in Susac syndrome. The CDR3 loop spans 13 amino acids. Losses at the gene ends were 5 bases for V and 8 bases for J; bases not matched to a gene: 4. Reverse transcription of roughly 0.5 to 1 ug RNA used random hexamers. Multiplex immunoSEQ PCR targeted 54 Vbeta and 13 Jbeta TCR beta segments. TCRdb redid the calling of the immunoSEQ multiplex PCR reads with MiXCR, one entry per CDR3 protein. The table has 190,000 or so distinct CDR3 sequences, about 95% seen once.

The specimen sequenced was CD4+ T cells from PBMCs. The V call is TRBV12-3 or TRBV12-4, the J call TRBJ2-4, with 9 positions matching TRBD1. The sequence came from a human donor with multiple sclerosis. CDR3 loop: CASSGGQGHIQYF. Written as DNA, the CDR3 is TGTGCCAGCAGTGGGGGACAGGGTCACATTCAGTACTTC.